These 22 T cell receptor beta chains were all obtained from the same sample, sequenced in a study of blood T cell repertoires in COVID-19. Data came from immunoSEQ multiplex PCR; TCRdb stores just in-frame clones and leaves some out. This table has about 360,000 clones, around nine tenths appearing once. Sequencing was carried out using peripheral blood. These TCRs come from a human donor in a cohort sampled during active COVID-19.

V gene TRBV4-1 combines with J gene TRBJ2-7; 12 nucleotides match TRBD2. This CDR3 region has 19 residues. The junction had 12 bases not matched to a gene; V was cut back by 0 bases and J by 3 bases. CDR1 is MGHRA, CDR2 YSYEKL, per germline. The DNA for the CDR3 is TGCGCCAGCAGCCAAGAGTTTGGAACTAGCGGGGGGCCCTACTACGAGCAGTACTTC. Encoded protein: CASSQEFGTSGGPYYEQYF.

The V and J genes are TRBV6-6 and TRBJ2-1, with 8 bases aligning to TRBD1. V was pared by 6 bases and J by 9 bases, with 10 bases of the junction left unmatched. Germline V lookup: CDR1 MNHNY, CDR2 SVGAGI (reference sequence). The CDR3 sequence is 14 residues long. CDR3 sequence reads: CASRPGQGWGEQFF. The CDR3 bases are TGTGCCAGCAGACCCGGACAGGGTTGGGGTGAGCAGTTCTTC.

CDR3 DNA: TGTGCCAGCAGCCTGGGGACAGGGGCTACAGATACGCAGTATTTT. Protein: CASSLGTGATDTQYF. The V and J genes are TRBV5-8 and TRBJ2-3, with 10 bases that match TRBD1. There are 15 residues in the CDR3. With 4 bases clipped from V and 3 bases from J, the junction kept 5 bases outside the gene matches. The V gene's germline CDR1 is SGHTS and CDR2 YDEGEE.

V is TRBV19 and J is TRBJ2-3, with 12 positions matching TRBD2. The CDR3 covers 16 residues. Germline loops: CDR1 LNHDA, CDR2 SQIVND (reference sequence). Trimming at V came to 5 bases and at J to 7 bases, leaving 10 bases not matched to a gene. CDR3 sequence (DNA): TGTGCCAGTAGTCCCCGAACTAGCGGGAGGTCCTATACGCAGTATTTT. Translation: CASSPRTSGRSYTQYF. The full variable domain, with the rest looked up from reference TRBV19 and TRBJ2-3, is DGGITQSPKYLFRKEGQNVTLSCEQNLNHDAMYWYRQDPGQGLRLIYYSQIVNDFQKGDIAEGYSVSREKKESFPLTVTSAQKNPTAFYLCASSPRTSGRSYTQYFGPGTRLTVL.

The chain links TRBV2 to TRBJ1-2; 7 bases match TRBD1. The CDR3 runs to 16 residues. The J segment lost 2 bases and the V segment lost 7 bases, leaving 13 bases of the junction unmatched. CDR1 SNHLY and CDR2 FYNNEI come from the germline V gene. The chain's CDR3 is CASNQPRQGRNYGYTF. CDR3 nucleotides: TGTGCCAGCAACCAACCAAGACAGGGAAGGAACTATGGCTACACCTTC.

The V call is TRBV4-1, the J call TRBJ2-4, with 13 bases lining up with TRBD2. Germline V gene sequence: CDR1 MGHRA, CDR2 YSYEKL. V lost 4 bases, J lost 0 bases, and 6 bases stayed unmatched. There are 18 residues in the CDR3. CDR3 nucleotide sequence: TGCGCCAGCAGCCTTGGACTAGCGGGGGAGTTAGCCAAAAACATTCAGTACTTC. Protein sequence: CASSLGLAGELAKNIQYF.

This chain links TRBV28 with TRBJ2-1, with 11 bases matching TRBD2. The CDR3 sequence is 16 residues long. Per germline, CDR1 MDHEN and CDR2 SYDVKM. V shed 5 bases and J 4 bases; nucleotides not matched to a gene: 7. The CDR3 loop is CASSPPGLAVYNEQFF. The CDR3 DNA follows: TGTGCCAGCAGTCCGCCGGGACTAGCGGTATACAATGAGCAGTTCTTC.

The V call is TRBV10-1, the J call TRBJ2-7; D might be TRBD1 (6 bases). CDR1 and CDR2 (germline): WNHNN, SYGVQD (reference sequence). This CDR3 is 12 amino acids long. The V end was cut by 5 bases, the J end by 7 bases, with 12 bases between. CDR3 DNA sequence: TGCGCCAGCAGTACAGGGTTGGGGGAGCAGTACTTC. This translates into CASSTGLGEQYF.

The chain employs TRBV6-1 and TRBJ1-2; TRBD1 aligns across 9 bases. Germline V gene lookup returns CDR1 MNHNS and CDR2 SASEGT. J was trimmed by 6 bases and V by 1 base; bases with no gene match: 9. This CDR3 spans 16 amino acids. Here the CDR3 reads CASSEGWDREVNGYTF. As DNA, the CDR3 is TGTGCCAGCAGTGAAGGTTGGGACAGGGAGGTAAATGGCTACACCTTC.

This clone was recorded a few times. The chain combines TRBV7-9 with TRBJ1-5, with TRBD1 identical over 10 bases. The CDR3 covers 15 residues. Trimming removed 4 bases from V and 2 bases from J; junction bases left unmatched: 2. Germline V gives CDR1 SEHNR, CDR2 FQNEAQ (reference sequence). CDR3 DNA: TGTGCCAGCAGCTCCGGGACAGGGGGCAATCAGCCCCAGCATTTT. Protein sequence: CASSSGTGGNQPQHF.

The sample holds one count of this clone. CDR3 residues: CASSIAAQEGEAFF. The CDR3 DNA reads as TGTGCCAGTAGTATAGCGGCGCAAGAGGGTGAAGCTTTCTTT. The V and J genes are TRBV19 and TRBJ1-1; D is unclear. CDR1 and CDR2 from the germline V gene are LNHDA and SQIVND (reference sequence). The CDR3 has 14 amino acids. Trimming removed 1 base at V and 7 bases at J, with 13 bases between.

The chain combines TRBV28 with TRBJ2-7, with D possibly being TRBD1 (5 bases). CDR3 length: 14 amino acids. The ends were cut back, 2 bases at V and 3 bases at J, with 11 bases in the middle. CDR1 MDHEN and CDR2 SYDVKM come from the germline V gene. The CDR3 sequence: CASSLQGLVYEQYF. The CDR3 DNA reads as TGTGCCAGCAGTTTACAGGGTTTAGTCTACGAGCAGTACTTC.

This rearrangement joins TRBV2 to TRBJ2-1, with D maybe TRBD1 (6 bases). The length of the CDR3 is 15 residues. From germline, CDR1 is SNHLY and CDR2 FYNNEI. V dropped 7 bases and J dropped 8 bases, with 21 bases sitting between them. In DNA, the CDR3 is TGTGCCAGCAATCCTACAGGGCTCAGTACCCATGAGCAGTTCTTC. This codes for CASNPTGLSTHEQFF. Based on the CDR3 plus reference TRBV2 and TRBJ2-1, the full variable domain is EPEVTQTPSHQVTQMGQEVILRCVPISNHLYFYWYRQILGQKVEFLVSFYNNEISEKSEIFDDQFSVERPDGSNFTLKIRSTKLEDSAMYFCASNPTGLSTHEQFFGPGTRLTVL.

This clone appeared a single time. The chain joins TRBV19 to TRBJ2-1; TRBD2 matches 7 bases. Trimming cost V 3 bases and J 7 bases; bases outside gene matches: 15. Germline loops: CDR1 LNHDA, CDR2 SQIVND (reference sequence). CDR3 length: 17 residues. As DNA, the CDR3 is TGTGCCAGTAGTATCCCCTTTACGGGAGGCGTGGGGAATGAGCAGTTCTTC. Protein: CASSIPFTGGVGNEQFF.

This CDR3 reads CASRDRTTNEKLFF. Here the CDR3 DNA reads TGTGCCAGCAGAGACAGGACAACTAATGAAAAACTGTTTTTT. The rearrangement joins TRBV6-5 to TRBJ1-4, with a weak D call TRBD1 (6 bases). The germline V and J ends were trimmed by 6 bases and 0 bases, with 8 bases remaining between them. This CDR3 comprises 14 residues. Germline CDR1 reads MNHEY; CDR2 reads SVGAGI.

The gene calls are TRBV2 and TRBJ2-7; D may be TRBD2 (6 bases). Germline V gene sequence: CDR1 SNHLY, CDR2 FYNNEI. Trimming cost V 11 bases and J 5 bases, with 13 bases left between them. This CDR3 contains 11 residues. The CDR3 is CAGGSGHEQYF. DNA of the CDR3: TGTGCCGGAGGGTCCGGGCACGAGCAGTACTTC.

This rearrangement joins TRBV18 to TRBJ1-1; 8 bases are shared with TRBD1. The CDR3 is 15 amino acids. Germline CDR1 KGHSH, CDR2 LQKENI. V was clipped by 6 bases and J by 7 bases; unmatched bases: 13. In DNA, the CDR3 is TGTGCCAGCTCTCCCTACCTGGACAGGGTCGGTGAAGCTTTCTTT. Residues: CASSPYLDRVGEAFF.

Only a few counts were recorded for this clone. The chain employs TRBV5-1 and TRBJ2-1, with D maybe TRBD2 (6 bases). Germline assignment: CDR1 SGHRS and CDR2 YFSETQ. The CDR3 extends over 14 amino acids. The V end lost 6 bases, the J end lost 4 bases, and 14 bases lay between the germline ends. The CDR3 spells CASNPGTFYNEQFF. Here the CDR3 DNA reads TGCGCCAGCAACCCTGGGACTTTTTACAATGAGCAGTTCTTC.

The CDR3: CASTPPSTGEQYF. The CDR3 bases are TGTGCCAGCACCCCACCCTCGACGGGTGAGCAGTACTTC. This chain joins TRBV28 and TRBJ2-7; no definite D call. V was trimmed by 7 bases and J by 7 bases, leaving 17 bases between them. The germline CDR1 and CDR2 sequences are MDHEN and SYDVKM. CDR3 length equals 13 residues.

The rearrangement uses TRBV2 and TRBJ1-6; 8 nucleotides agree with TRBD1. CDR1 SNHLY and CDR2 FYNNEI come from the germline V gene. This CDR3 has 14 residues. The V segment lost 2 bases and the J segment 7 bases; nucleotides outside the gene matches: 1. CDR3 coding DNA: TGTGCCAGCAGTGAACGACAGGGGAATTCACCCCTCCACTTT. This codes for CASSERQGNSPLHF.

J is TRBJ2-1 and V is TRBV10-3; D ambiguous. Germline V gives CDR1 ENHRY, CDR2 SYGVKD. The CDR3 has 16 residues. Trimming took 4 bases from V and 0 from J, leaving 13 bases between them. Written as DNA, the CDR3 is TGTGCCATCAGTGCCGTGGCGGAGAGCTCCTACAATGAGCAGTTCTTC. Translated: CAISAVAESSYNEQFF.

The chain employs TRBV6-6 and TRBJ1-5; perhaps TRBD1 as D (5 bases). This CDR3 region has 15 residues. In germline, CDR1 is MNHNY, CDR2 SVGAGI (reference sequence). With 4 bases removed from V and 6 bases from J, the gap between germline ends came to 16 bases. The CDR3 DNA is TGTGCCAGCAGTTCGAATCAAGGAAGGGGTCAGCCCCAGCATTTT. Translated, it gives CASSSNQGRGQPQHF.